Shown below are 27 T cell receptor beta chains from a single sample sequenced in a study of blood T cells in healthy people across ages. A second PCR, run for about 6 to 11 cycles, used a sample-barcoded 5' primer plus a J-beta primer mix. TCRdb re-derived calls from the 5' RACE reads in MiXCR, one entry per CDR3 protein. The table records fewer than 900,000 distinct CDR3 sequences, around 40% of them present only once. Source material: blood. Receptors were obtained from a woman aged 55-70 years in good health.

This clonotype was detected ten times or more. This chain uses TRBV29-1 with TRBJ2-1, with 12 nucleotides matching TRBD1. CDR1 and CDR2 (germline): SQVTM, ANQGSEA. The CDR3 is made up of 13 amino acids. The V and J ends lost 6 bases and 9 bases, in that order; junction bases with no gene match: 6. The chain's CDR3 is CSVGGTGGVEQFF. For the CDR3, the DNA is TGCAGCGTCGGGGGGACAGGGGGCGTTGAGCAGTTCTTC.

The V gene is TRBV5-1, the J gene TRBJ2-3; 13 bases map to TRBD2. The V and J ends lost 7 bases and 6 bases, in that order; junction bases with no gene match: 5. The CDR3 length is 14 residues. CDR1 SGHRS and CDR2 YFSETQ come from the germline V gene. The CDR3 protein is CASGTSGGADTQYF. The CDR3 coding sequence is TGCGCCAGCGGCACTAGCGGGGGGGCGGATACGCAGTATTTT.

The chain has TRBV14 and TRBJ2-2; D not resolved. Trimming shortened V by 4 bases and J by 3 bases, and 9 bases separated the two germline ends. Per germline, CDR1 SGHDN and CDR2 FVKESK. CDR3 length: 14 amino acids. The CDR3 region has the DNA TGTGCCAGCAGCCGTCGTTCGGACACCGGGGAGCTGTTTTTT. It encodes CASSRRSDTGELFF.

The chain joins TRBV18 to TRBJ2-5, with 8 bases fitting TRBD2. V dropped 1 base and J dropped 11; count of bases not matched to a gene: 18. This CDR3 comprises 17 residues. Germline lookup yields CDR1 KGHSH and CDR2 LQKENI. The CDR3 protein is CASSPRFSLADSNEQYF. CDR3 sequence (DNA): TGTGCCAGCTCACCACGGTTTTCACTAGCGGATTCCAATGAGCAGTACTTC.

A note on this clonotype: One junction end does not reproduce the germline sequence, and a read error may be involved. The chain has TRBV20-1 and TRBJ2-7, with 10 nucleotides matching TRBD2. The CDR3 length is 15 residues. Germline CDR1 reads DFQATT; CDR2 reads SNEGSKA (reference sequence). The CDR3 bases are TGCGGTGCCCTAAATAGCGGGAGGATGGCCTACGAGCAGTACTTC. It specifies CGALNSGRMAYEQYF.

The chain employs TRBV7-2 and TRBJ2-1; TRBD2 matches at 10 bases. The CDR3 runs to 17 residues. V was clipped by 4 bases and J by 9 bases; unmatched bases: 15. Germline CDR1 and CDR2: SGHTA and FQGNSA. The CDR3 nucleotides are TGTGCCAGCAGCTCCCAAGCGGGGGGGGTCCTTGTGGGTGAGCAGTTCTTC. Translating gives CASSSQAGGVLVGEQFF.

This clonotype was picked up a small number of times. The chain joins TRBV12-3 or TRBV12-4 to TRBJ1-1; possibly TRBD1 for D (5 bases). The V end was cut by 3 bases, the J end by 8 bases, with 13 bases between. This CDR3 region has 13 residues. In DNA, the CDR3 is TGTGCCAGCAGTTTTTCGGGGGTGACAGAAGCTTTCTTT. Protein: CASSFSGVTEAFF.

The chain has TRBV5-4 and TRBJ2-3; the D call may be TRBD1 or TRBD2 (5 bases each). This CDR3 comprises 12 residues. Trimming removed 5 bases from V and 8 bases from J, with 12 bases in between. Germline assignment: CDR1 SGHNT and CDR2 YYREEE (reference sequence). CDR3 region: CASSFGAGTQYF. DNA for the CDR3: TGTGCCAGCAGTTTCGGGGCAGGTACGCAGTATTTT.

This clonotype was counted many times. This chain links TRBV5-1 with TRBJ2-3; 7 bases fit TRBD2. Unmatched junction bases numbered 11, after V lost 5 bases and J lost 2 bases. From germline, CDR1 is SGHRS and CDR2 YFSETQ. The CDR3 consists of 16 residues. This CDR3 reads CASRSGLGSFTDTQYF. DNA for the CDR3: TGCGCCAGCAGGTCCGGACTAGGATCCTTCACAGATACGCAGTATTTT.

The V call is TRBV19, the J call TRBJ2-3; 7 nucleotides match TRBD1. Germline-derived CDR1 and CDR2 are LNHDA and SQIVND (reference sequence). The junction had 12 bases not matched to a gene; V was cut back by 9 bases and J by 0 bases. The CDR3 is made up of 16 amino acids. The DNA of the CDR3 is TGTGCCAGCAACGAGAAGGGGGCGTTTAGCACAGATACGCAGTATTTT. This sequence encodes CASNEKGAFSTDTQYF.

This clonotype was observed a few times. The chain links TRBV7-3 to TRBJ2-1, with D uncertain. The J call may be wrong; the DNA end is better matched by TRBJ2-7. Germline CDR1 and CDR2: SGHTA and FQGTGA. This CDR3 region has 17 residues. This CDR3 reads CASSLRGPTPSHNEQYF. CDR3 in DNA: TGTGCCAGCAGCTTAAGGGGTCCCACGCCTTCCCACAATGAGCAGTACTTC.

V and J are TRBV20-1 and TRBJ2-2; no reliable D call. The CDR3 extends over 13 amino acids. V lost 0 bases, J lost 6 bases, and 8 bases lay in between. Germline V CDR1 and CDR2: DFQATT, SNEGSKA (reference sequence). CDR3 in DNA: TGCAGTGCTAGAGAACCTAGTTCCGGGGAGCTGTTTTTT. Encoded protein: CSAREPSSGELFF.

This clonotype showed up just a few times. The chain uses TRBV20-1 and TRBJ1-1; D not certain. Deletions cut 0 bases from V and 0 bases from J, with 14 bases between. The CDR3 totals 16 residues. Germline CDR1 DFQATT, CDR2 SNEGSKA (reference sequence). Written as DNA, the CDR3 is TGCAGTGCTAGAGATCCCTCCCGTCCCATGAACACTGAAGCTTTCTTT. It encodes CSARDPSRPMNTEAFF.

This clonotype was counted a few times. CDR3 sequence reads: CASSQARTGPGEQYF. The DNA for the CDR3 is TGCGCCAGCAGCCAAGCGCGGACAGGGCCGGGTGAGCAGTACTTC. This rearrangement joins TRBV4-3 to TRBJ2-7, with 8 bases matching TRBD1. Germline-derived CDR1 and CDR2 are LGHNA and YSLEER. V trimming: 1 base; J trimming: 7 bases; junction bases outside the gene matches: 9. This CDR3 comprises 15 residues.

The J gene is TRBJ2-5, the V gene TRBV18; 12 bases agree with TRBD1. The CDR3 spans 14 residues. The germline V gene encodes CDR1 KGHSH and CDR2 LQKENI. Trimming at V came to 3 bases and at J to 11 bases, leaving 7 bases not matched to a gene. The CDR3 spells CASSPGQGAEEQYF. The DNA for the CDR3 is TGTGCCAGCTCACCGGGACAGGGGGCAGAAGAGCAGTACTTC.

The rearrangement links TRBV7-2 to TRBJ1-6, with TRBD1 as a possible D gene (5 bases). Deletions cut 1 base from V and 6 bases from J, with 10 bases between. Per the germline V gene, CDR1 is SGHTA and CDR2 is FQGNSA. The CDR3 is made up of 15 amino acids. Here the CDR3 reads CASSLEGPSNSPLHF. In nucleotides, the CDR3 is TGTGCCAGCAGCTTAGAGGGGCCAAGTAATTCACCCCTCCACTTT.

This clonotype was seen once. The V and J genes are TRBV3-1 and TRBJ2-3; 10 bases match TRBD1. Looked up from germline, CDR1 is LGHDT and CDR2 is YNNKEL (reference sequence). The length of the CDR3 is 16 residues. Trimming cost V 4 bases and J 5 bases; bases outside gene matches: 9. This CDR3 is CASSPSWDRGGDTQYF. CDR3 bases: TGTGCCAGCAGCCCCTCCTGGGACAGGGGCGGAGATACGCAGTATTTT.

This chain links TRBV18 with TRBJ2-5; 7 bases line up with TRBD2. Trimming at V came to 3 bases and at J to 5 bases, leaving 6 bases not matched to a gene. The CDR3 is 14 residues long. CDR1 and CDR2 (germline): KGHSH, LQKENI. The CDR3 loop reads CASSPPGGAETQYF. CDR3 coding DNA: TGTGCCAGCTCACCTCCGGGGGGTGCGGAGACCCAGTACTTC.

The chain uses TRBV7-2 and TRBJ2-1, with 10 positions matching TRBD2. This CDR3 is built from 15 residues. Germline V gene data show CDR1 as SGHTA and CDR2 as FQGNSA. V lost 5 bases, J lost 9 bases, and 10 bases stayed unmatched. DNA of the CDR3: TGTGCCAGCAGCCGGAGCGGGGGGGCCACAGGTGAGCAGTTCTTC. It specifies CASSRSGGATGEQFF.

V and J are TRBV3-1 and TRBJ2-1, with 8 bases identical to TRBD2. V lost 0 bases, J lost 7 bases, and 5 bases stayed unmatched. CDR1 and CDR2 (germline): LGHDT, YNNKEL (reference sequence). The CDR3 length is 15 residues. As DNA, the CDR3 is TGTGCCAGCAGCCAAGACACACTAGCGGCGAATGAGCAGTTCTTC. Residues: CASSQDTLAANEQFF.

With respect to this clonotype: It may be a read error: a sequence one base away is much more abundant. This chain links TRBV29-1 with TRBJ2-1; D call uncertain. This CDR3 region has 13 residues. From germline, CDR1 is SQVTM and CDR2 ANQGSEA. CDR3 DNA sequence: TGCAGTAGCCCACGCGTAGGGAACAATGAGCAGTTCTTC. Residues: CSSPRVGNNEQFF.

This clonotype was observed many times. In DNA form, the CDR3 reads TGTGCCAGCAGTCCACAGACTAGCAGATCCTACGAGCAGTACTTC. Protein product: CASSPQTSRSYEQYF. This chain connects TRBV27 to TRBJ2-7; 7 bases fit TRBD2. Germline loops: CDR1 MNHEY, CDR2 SMNVEV (reference sequence). This CDR3 has 15 amino acids. Unmatched junction bases numbered 8, after V lost 5 bases and J lost 1 base.

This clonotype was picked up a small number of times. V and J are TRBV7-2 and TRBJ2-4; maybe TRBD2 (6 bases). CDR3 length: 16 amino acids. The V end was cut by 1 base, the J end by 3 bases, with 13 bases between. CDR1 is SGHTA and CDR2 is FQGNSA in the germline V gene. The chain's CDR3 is CASSLVTGVGKNIQYF. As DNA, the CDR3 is TGTGCCAGCAGCTTAGTGACGGGAGTGGGCAAAAACATTCAGTACTTC.

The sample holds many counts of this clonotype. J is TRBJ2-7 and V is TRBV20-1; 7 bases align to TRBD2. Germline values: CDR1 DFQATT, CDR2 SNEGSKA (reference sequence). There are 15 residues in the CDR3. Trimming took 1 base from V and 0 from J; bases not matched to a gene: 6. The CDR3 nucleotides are TGCAGTGCTAGAGGATTGAGCGGGGCCTCCTACGAGCAGTACTTC. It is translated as CSARGLSGASYEQYF.

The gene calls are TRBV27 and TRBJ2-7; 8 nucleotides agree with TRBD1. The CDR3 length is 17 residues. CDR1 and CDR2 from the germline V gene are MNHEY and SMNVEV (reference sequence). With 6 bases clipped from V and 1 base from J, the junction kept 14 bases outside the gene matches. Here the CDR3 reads CASRADRVLEGSYEQYF. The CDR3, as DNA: TGTGCCAGCAGGGCGGACAGGGTACTAGAAGGGTCCTACGAGCAGTACTTC.

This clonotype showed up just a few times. The CDR3 sequence is CSAYSSGHSYEQYF. DNA for the CDR3: TGCAGTGCCTACTCTAGCGGGCACTCCTACGAGCAGTACTTC. This chain joins TRBV20-1 and TRBJ2-7; 8 nucleotides line up with TRBD2. The germline V gene encodes CDR1 DFQATT and CDR2 SNEGSKA (reference sequence). The V segment lost 6 bases and the J segment 0 bases; nucleotides outside the gene matches: 7. The CDR3 has 14 residues.

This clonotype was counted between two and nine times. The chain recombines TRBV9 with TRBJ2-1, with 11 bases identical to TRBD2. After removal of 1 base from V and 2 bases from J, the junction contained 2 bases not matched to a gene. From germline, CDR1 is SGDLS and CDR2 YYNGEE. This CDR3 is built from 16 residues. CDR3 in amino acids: CASSVLAGGPYNEQFF. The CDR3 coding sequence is TGTGCCAGCAGCGTATTAGCGGGAGGGCCCTACAATGAGCAGTTCTTC.